The 25 T cell receptor beta chains presented below share a single source sample, sequenced in a study of T cell repertoires in cytomegalovirus infection. TCRdb re-called the reads with MiXCR, one entry per CDR3 protein. The table records about 220,000 distinct CDR3 sequences, less than 50% of them present only once. No cognate antigen is known for these TCRs. The specimen was CD8+ T cells from cultured PBMCs, collected from culture after CMV antigen stimulation. The source of these receptors is a human donor in good health (CMV status not recorded). Some clones in this sample may be carry-over from other donors' samples.

This clonotype was seen just once. This chain links TRBV7-9 with TRBJ2-3, with a tentative D call TRBD1 (5 bases). The ends were cut back, 3 bases at V and 0 bases at J, with 16 bases in the middle. This CDR3 is 17 amino acids long. Per germline, CDR1 SEHNR and CDR2 FQNEAQ (reference sequence). The CDR3 nucleotides read TGTGCCAGCAGCTTTCCGAATCAGGGCTCTAGCACAGATACGCAGTATTTT. The encoded protein is CASSFPNQGSSTDTQYF. The variable domain in full, with the rest retrieved from reference TRBV7-9 and TRBJ2-3, is DTGVSQNPRHKITKRGQNVTFRCDPISEHNRLYWYRQTLGQGPEFLTYFQNEAQLEKSRLLSDRFSAERPKGSFSTLEIQRTEQGDSAMYLCASSFPNQGSSTDTQYFGPGTRLTVL.

V and J are TRBV3-1 and TRBJ1-5, with D possibly being TRBD1 (6 bases). V gave up 0 bases and J gave up 6 bases, with 12 bases separating them. Germline CDR1 and CDR2: LGHDT and YNNKEL (reference sequence). The CDR3 totals 15 residues. CDR3 region: CASSQDLRGTQPQHF. DNA for the CDR3: TGTGCCAGCAGCCAAGATCTGAGGGGGACTCAGCCCCAGCATTTT.

The DNA for the CDR3 is TGCAGTGCTAGAGCCACCCGAAACTCCGGCCCCTACGAGCAGTACTTC. Its translation is CSARATRNSGPYEQYF. The chain carries TRBV20-1 and TRBJ2-7; D uncertain. Germline V gene data show CDR1 as DFQATT and CDR2 as SNEGSKA (reference sequence). The V end lost 1 base, the J end lost 2 bases, and 18 bases lay between the germline ends. The CDR3 has 16 amino acids.

The rearrangement uses TRBV19 and TRBJ2-6, with TRBD1 matching over 9 bases. The ends lost 7 bases at V and 0 bases at J; junction bases unmatched: 4. The CDR3 is made up of 16 amino acids. The germline V gene encodes CDR1 LNHDA and CDR2 SQIVND (reference sequence). The CDR3 DNA is TGTGCCAGTATGGGGACAGGGCGCTCTGGGGCCAACGTCCTGACTTTC. Amino acids: CASMGTGRSGANVLTF.

The chain employs TRBV29-1 and TRBJ1-2; D remains ambiguous. V was pared by 5 bases and J by 1 base, with 8 bases between. CDR3 size: 12 residues. The germline V gene has CDR1 SQVTM and CDR2 ANQGSEA. The DNA for the CDR3 is TGCAGCGTTCGAGACAATAACTATGGCTACACCTTC. Its translation: CSVRDNNYGYTF.

DNA for the CDR3: TGTGCCAGTTCATTGGGAGTAGCTTTCTTT. Translation gives CASSLGVAFF. The V call is TRBV6-1, the J call TRBJ1-1; no firm D call. The CDR3 spans 10 residues. Trimming took off 9 bases at V and 10 bases at J, with 12 bases between the two ends. Germline CDR1 MNHNS, CDR2 SASEGT.

This clonotype was detected many times. J is TRBJ1-5 and V is TRBV7-9; D not certain. Germline V lookup: CDR1 SEHNR, CDR2 FQNEAQ (reference sequence). The V and J ends lost 1 base and 3 bases respectively, with 7 bases between them. The CDR3 runs 14 residues. Here the CDR3 reads CASSLGTANQPQHF. Here the CDR3 DNA reads TGTGCCAGCAGCTTAGGGACTGCCAATCAGCCCCAGCATTTT.

This chain links TRBV7-3 with TRBJ2-2; 9 bases are a match to TRBD1. Germline assignment: CDR1 SGHTA and CDR2 FQGTGA. Trimming at V came to 8 bases and at J to 4 bases, leaving 11 bases not matched to a gene. CDR3 size: 16 residues. The CDR3 sequence: CASGATGGIGTGELFF. The CDR3 DNA reads as TGTGCCAGCGGCGCCACAGGGGGCATTGGCACCGGGGAGCTGTTTTTT.

Many counts were recorded for this clonotype. The CDR3 region is CASSWDRGYEQYF. The CDR3 bases are TGTGCCAGCAGCTGGGACAGGGGATACGAGCAGTACTTC. V is TRBV7-3 and J is TRBJ2-7, with TRBD1 matching 10 bases. Germline V gives CDR1 SGHTA, CDR2 FQGTGA. This CDR3 spans 13 amino acids. V dropped 4 bases and J dropped 4; count of bases not matched to a gene: 1.

The table lists this clonotype with many counts. The gene calls are TRBV11-2 and TRBJ1-2; D gene uncertain. CDR1 is SGHAT and CDR2 is FQNNGV in the germline V gene. Trimming cost V 3 bases and J 4 bases, with 9 bases left between them. The CDR3 covers 13 residues. CDR3 region: CASSFGSGYGYTF. CDR3 bases: TGTGCCAGCAGCTTCGGCAGCGGCTATGGCTACACCTTC.

This clonotype was recorded a few times. V and J are TRBV7-8 and TRBJ1-3; D is unresolved. Trimming took off 5 bases at V and 2 bases at J, with 13 bases between the two ends. The CDR3 is made up of 15 amino acids. The germline V gene encodes CDR1 SGHVS and CDR2 FQNEAQ. The CDR3 protein is CASSRSAVTGNTIYF. Written as DNA, the CDR3 is TGTGCCAGCAGCCGCTCCGCCGTTACTGGAAACACCATATATTTT.

This clonotype was recorded at least ten times. J is TRBJ2-5 and V is TRBV7-3, with D perhaps being TRBD1 or TRBD2 (5 bases each). Germline V gene sequence: CDR1 SGHTA, CDR2 FQGTGA. Trimming stripped 0 bases from V and 4 bases from J, with 9 bases between. This CDR3 is built from 14 residues. The CDR3 region has the DNA TGTGCCAGCAGCTTAACGGGGGTGGGAGAGACCCAGTACTTC. Translating it yields CASSLTGVGETQYF.

A few counts support this clonotype. CDR3 amino acids: CASSYLAGAQGEAFF. Here the CDR3 DNA reads TGTGCCAGCAGTTACTTGGCGGGGGCCCAGGGAGAAGCTTTCTTT. V is TRBV6-5 and J is TRBJ1-1; a possible D gene is TRBD1 (6 bases). CDR1 and CDR2 (germline): MNHEY, SVGAGI. This CDR3 region has 15 residues. V shed 1 base and J shed 8 bases, with 17 bases lying between them.

The rearrangement joins TRBV12-3 or TRBV12-4 to TRBJ1-1; D not certain. V dropped 0 bases and J dropped 5 bases, with 7 bases sitting between them. This CDR3 is 13 amino acids long. The CDR3 here is CASSLAVGTEAFF. In DNA, the CDR3 is TGTGCCAGCAGTTTAGCGGTGGGAACTGAAGCTTTCTTT.

This chain joins TRBV19 and TRBJ2-7; tentatively, D is TRBD1 (6 bases). The length of the CDR3 is 16 residues. Germline V gene sequence: CDR1 LNHDA, CDR2 SQIVND (reference sequence). Deletions cut 2 bases from V and 4 bases from J, with 18 bases between. CDR3: CASSISLDSRRYEQYF. Written as DNA, the CDR3 is TGTGCCAGTAGTATATCCTTGGACAGCAGAAGATACGAGCAGTACTTC.

V and J are TRBV6-5 and TRBJ2-7; 7 positions match TRBD1. Germline CDR1 is MNHEY and CDR2 is SVGAGI. The CDR3 runs 13 residues. J was trimmed by 4 bases and V by 3 bases; bases with no gene match: 3. The CDR3 DNA reads as TGTGCCAGCAGTTATCAGACAGGGTACGAGCAGTACTTC. Protein: CASSYQTGYEQYF.

This chain connects TRBV18 to TRBJ1-1; 10 nucleotides agree with TRBD1. The CDR3 spans 12 residues. V shed 5 bases, J shed 6 bases, and the junction held 0 bases outside the gene matches. The germline CDR1 and CDR2 sequences are KGHSH and LQKENI. CDR3: CASSGQGAEAFF. CDR3 sequence (DNA): TGTGCCAGCTCAGGACAGGGGGCTGAAGCTTTCTTT.

The chain has TRBV20-1 and TRBJ2-2; perhaps TRBD2 as D (7 bases). The V end lost 0 bases, the J end lost 2 bases, and 13 bases lay between the germline ends. The CDR3 length is 16 residues. The germline CDR1 and CDR2 sequences are DFQATT and SNEGSKA (reference sequence). The CDR3 loop reads CSARDGGGPNTGELFF. The CDR3 region has the DNA TGCAGTGCTAGAGATGGGGGGGGGCCTAACACCGGGGAGCTGTTTTTT.

This sequence joins TRBV10-2 and TRBJ2-1; the D call may be TRBD1 or TRBD2 (5 bases each). Trimming took off 5 bases at V and 3 bases at J, with 17 bases between the two ends. From germline, CDR1 is WSHSY and CDR2 SAAADI. The CDR3 totals 16 residues. The chain's CDR3 is CASSSLHRDVYNEQFF. For the CDR3, the DNA is TGCGCCAGCAGTAGCTTACACCGGGACGTCTACAATGAGCAGTTCTTC.

The V call is TRBV6-1, the J call TRBJ1-5; 9 positions match TRBD1. Trimming took 7 bases from V and 4 from J; bases not matched to a gene: 5. CDR3 length: 14 amino acids. The V gene's germline CDR1 is MNHNS and CDR2 SASEGT. The CDR3, as DNA: TGTGCCAGCATCGGGACAGGGTTTAATCAGCCCCAGCATTTT. It codes for CASIGTGFNQPQHF.

This clonotype was recorded a few times. J is TRBJ2-1 and V is TRBV6-6; 9 positions match TRBD2. There are 16 residues in the CDR3. The germline gives CDR1 MNHNY, CDR2 SVGAGI (reference sequence). Losses at the gene ends were 2 bases for V and 5 bases for J; bases not matched to a gene: 7. The CDR3 reads CASSYHLAGPHNEQFF. CDR3 DNA sequence: TGTGCCAGCAGTTACCATCTAGCGGGGCCTCACAATGAGCAGTTCTTC.

V gene TRBV6-6 combines with J gene TRBJ2-7; either TRBD1 or TRBD2 may supply D (5 bases each). This CDR3 comprises 12 residues. The V end lost 7 bases, the J end lost 2 bases, and 9 bases lay between the germline ends. Germline V CDR1 and CDR2: MNHNY, SVGAGI (reference sequence). The chain's CDR3 is CASTGTPYEQYF. Here the CDR3 DNA reads TGTGCCAGCACCGGGACGCCCTACGAGCAGTACTTC.

The chain joins TRBV27 to TRBJ2-1, with D tentatively TRBD1 (5 bases). CDR3 length equals 16 residues. Germline V gene data show CDR1 as MNHEY and CDR2 as SMNVEV (reference sequence). V lost 5 bases and J lost 4, with 18 bases in between. CDR3 DNA: TGTGCCAGCAGTCCAGGGTGGACCGTGGGATACAATGAGCAGTTCTTC. Protein: CASSPGWTVGYNEQFF.

This clonotype occurred a few times. An end of the junction does not agree with germline; a read error may underlie this. This chain joins TRBV7-6 and TRBJ2-3, with unresolved D. The CDR3 length is 15 residues. CDR1 is SGHVS and CDR2 is FNYEAQ in the germline V gene. CDR3 sequence (DNA): TGTGCCAGCAGCTTAGCTGGAATTCCCGCCGATACGCCGTATTTT. Translation gives CASSLAGIPADTPYF.

This clonotype was seen only a few times. The chain combines TRBV6-6 with TRBJ1-5, with 7 bases that match TRBD1. Germline lookup yields CDR1 MNHNY and CDR2 SVGAGI (reference sequence). V was clipped by 4 bases and J by 3 bases; unmatched bases: 3. The CDR3 length is 14 residues. The DNA for the CDR3 is TGTGCCAGCAGTTCCGACAGGGTCAATCAGCCCCAGCATTTT. Its translation: CASSSDRVNQPQHF.